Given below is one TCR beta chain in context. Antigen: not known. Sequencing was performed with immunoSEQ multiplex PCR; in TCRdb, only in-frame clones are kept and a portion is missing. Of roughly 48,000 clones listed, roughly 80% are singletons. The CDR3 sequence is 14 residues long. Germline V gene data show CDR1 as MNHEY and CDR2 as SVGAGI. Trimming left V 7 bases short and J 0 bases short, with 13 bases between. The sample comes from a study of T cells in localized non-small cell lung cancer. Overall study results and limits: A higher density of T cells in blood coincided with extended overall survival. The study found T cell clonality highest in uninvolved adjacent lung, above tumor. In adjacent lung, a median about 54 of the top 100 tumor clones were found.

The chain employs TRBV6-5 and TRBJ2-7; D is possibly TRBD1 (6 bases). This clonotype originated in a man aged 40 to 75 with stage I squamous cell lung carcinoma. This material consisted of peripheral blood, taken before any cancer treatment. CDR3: CASKRTESSYEQYF. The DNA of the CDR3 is TGTGCCAGCAAAAGGACAGAAAGCTCCTACGAGCAGTACTTC.